This TCR beta chain appears in the sequencing data of a study of cytomegalovirus exposure and HLA in healthy donors. Findings and caveats of the study: It was about 150 TCR beta chains that were listed as cytomegalovirus-associated.

PCR used 60 Vbeta primers and 13 Jbeta primers. Authors' processing steps: As a later analysis found, there were approximately 80 million unique TCR beta chains, of which roughly 11 million were shared. The table came from immunoSEQ multiplex PCR; TCRdb's copy has only in-frame clones and leaves some out. Clone size and V and J calls were adopted from that table, with D and trimming inferred from the DNA. The data show 90,000 to 110,000 clones, around 70% seen once. Turning to this clone: As yet, its antigen is unknown.

This CDR3 comprises 14 residues. Per germline, CDR1 MGHDK and CDR2 SYGVNS. Trimming took 7 bases from V and 4 from J, leaving 16 bases between them. The sequenced sample was PBMCs. The genes are TRBV25-1 and TRBJ2-5, with D tentatively TRBD1 (6 bases). This TCR was sampled from a man aged 35-49 years in good health and CMV-seronegative. For the CDR3, the DNA is TGTGCCAGCATTAGTCCCACAGGGATAGAGACCCAGTACTTC. This sequence encodes CASISPTGIETQYF.